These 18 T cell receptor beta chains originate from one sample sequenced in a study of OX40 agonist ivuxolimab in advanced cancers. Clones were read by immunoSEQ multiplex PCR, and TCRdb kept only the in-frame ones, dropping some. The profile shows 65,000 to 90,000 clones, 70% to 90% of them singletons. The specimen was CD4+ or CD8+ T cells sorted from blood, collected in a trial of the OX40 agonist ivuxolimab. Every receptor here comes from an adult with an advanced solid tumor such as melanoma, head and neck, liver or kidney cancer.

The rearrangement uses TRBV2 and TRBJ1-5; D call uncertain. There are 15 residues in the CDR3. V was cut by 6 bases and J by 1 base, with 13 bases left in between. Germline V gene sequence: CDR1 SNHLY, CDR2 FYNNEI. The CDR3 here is CASRVEDSSNQPQHF. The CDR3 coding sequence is TGTGCCAGCAGGGTGGAGGATTCAAGCAATCAGCCCCAGCATTTT.

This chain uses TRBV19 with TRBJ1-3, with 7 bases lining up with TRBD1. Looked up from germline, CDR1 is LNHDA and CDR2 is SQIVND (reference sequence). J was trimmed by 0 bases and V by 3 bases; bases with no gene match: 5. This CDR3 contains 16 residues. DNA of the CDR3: TGTGCCAGTAGTATTGCGACAGGGACCTCTGGAAACACCATATATTTT. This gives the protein CASSIATGTSGNTIYF.

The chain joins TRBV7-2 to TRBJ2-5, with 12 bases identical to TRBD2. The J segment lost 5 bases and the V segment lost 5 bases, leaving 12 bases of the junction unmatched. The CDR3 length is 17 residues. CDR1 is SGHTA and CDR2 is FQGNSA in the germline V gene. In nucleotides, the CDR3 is TGTGCCAGCAGCCCTACTGTGCTAGCGGGGGGGCAGGAGACCCAGTACTTC. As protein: CASSPTVLAGGQETQYF.

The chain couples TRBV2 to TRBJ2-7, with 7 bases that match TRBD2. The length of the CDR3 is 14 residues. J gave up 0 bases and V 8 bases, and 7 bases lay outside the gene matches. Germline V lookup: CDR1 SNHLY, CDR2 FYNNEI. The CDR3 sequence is CASARDYNSYEQYF. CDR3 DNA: TGTGCCAGCGCCCGGGACTACAACTCCTACGAGCAGTACTTC.

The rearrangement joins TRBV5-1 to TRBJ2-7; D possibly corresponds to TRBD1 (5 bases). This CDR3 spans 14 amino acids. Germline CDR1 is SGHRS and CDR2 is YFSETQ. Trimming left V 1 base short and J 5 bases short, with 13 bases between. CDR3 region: CASSLLTDNNEQYF. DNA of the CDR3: TGCGCCAGCAGCTTGCTGACGGACAACAACGAGCAGTACTTC.

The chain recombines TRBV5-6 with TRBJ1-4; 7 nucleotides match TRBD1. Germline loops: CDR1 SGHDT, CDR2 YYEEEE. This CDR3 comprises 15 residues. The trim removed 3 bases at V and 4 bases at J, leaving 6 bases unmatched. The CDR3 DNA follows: TGTGCCAGCAGCTCAATCGGACAGGTTAATGAAAAACTGTTTTTT. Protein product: CASSSIGQVNEKLFF.

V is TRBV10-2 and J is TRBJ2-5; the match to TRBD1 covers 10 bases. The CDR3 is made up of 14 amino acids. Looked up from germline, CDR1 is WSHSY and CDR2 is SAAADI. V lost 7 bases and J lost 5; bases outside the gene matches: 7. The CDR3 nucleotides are TGCGCCAGCACGAGGGACAGGGGATGGGAGACCCAGTACTTC. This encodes CASTRDRGWETQYF.

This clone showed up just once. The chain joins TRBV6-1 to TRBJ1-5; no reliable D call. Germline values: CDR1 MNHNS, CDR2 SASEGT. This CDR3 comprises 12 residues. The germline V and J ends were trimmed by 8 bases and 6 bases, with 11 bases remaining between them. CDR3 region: CASGFRFQPQHF. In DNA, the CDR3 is TGTGCCAGCGGGTTCCGATTTCAGCCCCAGCATTTT.

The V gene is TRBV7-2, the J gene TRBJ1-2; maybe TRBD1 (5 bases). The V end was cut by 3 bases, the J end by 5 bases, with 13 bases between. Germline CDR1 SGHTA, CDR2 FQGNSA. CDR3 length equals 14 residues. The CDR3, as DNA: TGTGCCAGCAGCTTCGCCAGGGTTAGTTATGGCTACACCTTC. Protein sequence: CASSFARVSYGYTF.

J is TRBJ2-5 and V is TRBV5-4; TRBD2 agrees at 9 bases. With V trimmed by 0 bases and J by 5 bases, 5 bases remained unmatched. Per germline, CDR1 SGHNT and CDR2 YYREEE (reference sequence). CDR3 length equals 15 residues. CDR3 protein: CASSLVLAGMETQYF. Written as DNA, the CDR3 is TGTGCCAGCAGCTTGGTTCTAGCGGGGATGGAGACCCAGTACTTC.

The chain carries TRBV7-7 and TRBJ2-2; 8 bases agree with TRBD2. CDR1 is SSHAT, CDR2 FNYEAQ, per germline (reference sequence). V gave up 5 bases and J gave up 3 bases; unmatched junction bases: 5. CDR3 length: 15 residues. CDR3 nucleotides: TGTGCCAGCAGCCCCGGGACTAGTTACACCGGGGAGCTGTTTTTT. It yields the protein CASSPGTSYTGELFF.

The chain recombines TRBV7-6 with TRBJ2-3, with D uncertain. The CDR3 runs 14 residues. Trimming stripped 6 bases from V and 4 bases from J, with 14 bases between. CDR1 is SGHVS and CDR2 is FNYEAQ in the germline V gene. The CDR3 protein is CASSLLAAPDTQYF. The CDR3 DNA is TGTGCCAGCAGTCTACTTGCGGCCCCAGATACGCAGTATTTT.

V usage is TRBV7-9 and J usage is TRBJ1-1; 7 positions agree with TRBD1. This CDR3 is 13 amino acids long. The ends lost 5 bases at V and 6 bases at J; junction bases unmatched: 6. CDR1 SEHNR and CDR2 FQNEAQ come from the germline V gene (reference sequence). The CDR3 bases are TGTGCCAGCAGCGTGACAGGGATGCCTGAAGCTTTCTTT. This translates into CASSVTGMPEAFF.

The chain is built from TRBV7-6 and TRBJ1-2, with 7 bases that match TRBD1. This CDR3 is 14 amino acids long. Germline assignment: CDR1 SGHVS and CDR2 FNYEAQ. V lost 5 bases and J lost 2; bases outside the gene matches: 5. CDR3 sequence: CASSPGQLNYGYTF. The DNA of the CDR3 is TGTGCCAGCAGCCCGGGACAGCTAAACTATGGCTACACCTTC.

CDR3 sequence reads: CASSLETSGGFKETQYF. DNA of the CDR3: TGTGCCAGCAGCTTGGAGACTAGCGGGGGGTTTAAAGAGACCCAGTACTTC. The chain has TRBV5-6 and TRBJ2-5; 13 bases align to TRBD2. V was pared by 0 bases and J by 3 bases, with 5 bases of the junction left unmatched. The CDR3 is 17 residues long. CDR1 is SGHDT and CDR2 is YYEEEE in the germline V gene.

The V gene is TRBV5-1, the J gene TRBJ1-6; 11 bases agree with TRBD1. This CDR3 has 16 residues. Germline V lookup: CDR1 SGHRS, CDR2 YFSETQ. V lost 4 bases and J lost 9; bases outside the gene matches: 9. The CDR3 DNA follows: TGCGCCAGCAGCATCGGCCGGACAGGGGGCTTTTCACCCCTCCACTTT. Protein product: CASSIGRTGGFSPLHF. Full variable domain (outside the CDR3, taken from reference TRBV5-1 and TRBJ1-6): KAGVTQTPRYLIKTRGQQVTLSCSPISGHRSVSWYQQTPGQGLQFLFEYFSETQRNKGNFPGRFSGRQFSNSRSEMNVSTLELGDSALYLCASSIGRTGGFSPLHFGNGTRLTVT.

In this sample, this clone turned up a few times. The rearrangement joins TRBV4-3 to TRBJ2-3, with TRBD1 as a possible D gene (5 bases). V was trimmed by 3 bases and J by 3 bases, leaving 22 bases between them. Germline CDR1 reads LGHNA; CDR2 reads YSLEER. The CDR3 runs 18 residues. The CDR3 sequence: CASSQSPWTIRRTDTQYF. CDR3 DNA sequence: TGCGCCAGCAGCCAGTCACCATGGACAATTCGAAGGACAGATACGCAGTATTTT.

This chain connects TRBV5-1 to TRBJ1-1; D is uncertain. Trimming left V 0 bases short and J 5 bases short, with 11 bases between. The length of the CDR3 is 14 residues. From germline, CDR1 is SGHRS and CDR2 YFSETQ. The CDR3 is CASSLAEGRTEAFF. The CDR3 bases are TGCGCCAGCAGCTTGGCGGAGGGAAGGACTGAAGCTTTCTTT.